These 11 T cell receptor beta chains share one sample of origin, sequenced in a study of Ad26.COV2.S vaccination and SARS-CoV-2 variants. Data came from immunoSEQ multiplex PCR; TCRdb stores just in-frame clones and leaves some out. Of more than 300,000 clones listed, approximately 86% are singletons. Treatment meaning: around 19 received Ad26.COV2.S at low or high dose, single or two shots; about 5 received placebo; per-sample allocation not given. Day 63 after the first injection of vaccine or placebo was the sampling time. The starting material was peripheral blood, obtained in a trial of Ad26.COV2.S vaccine versus placebo. These receptors were collected from a person aged 18-60 years who received the Ad26.COV2.S COVID-19 vaccine or a placebo.

The chain's CDR3 is CASSLLPGGNQPQHF. Written as DNA, the CDR3 is TGTGCCAGCAGCTTGTTGCCCGGCGGCAATCAGCCCCAGCATTTT. The gene calls are TRBV5-6 and TRBJ1-5; D gene unclear. Trimming removed 1 base from V and 2 bases from J, with 10 bases in between. Germline assignment: CDR1 SGHDT and CDR2 YYEEEE. CDR3 length: 15 amino acids. The full variable domain, with the rest looked up from reference TRBV5-6 and TRBJ1-5, is DAGVTQSPTHLIKTRGQQVTLRCSPKSGHDTVSWYQQALGQGPQFIFQYYEEEERQRGNFPDRFSGHQFPNYSSELNVNALLLGDSALYLCASSLLPGGNQPQHFGDGTRLSIL.

This chain uses TRBV5-4 with TRBJ2-2; 10 positions agree with TRBD1. After removal of 6 bases from V and 6 bases from J, the junction contained 8 bases not matched to a gene. Germline values: CDR1 SGHNT, CDR2 YYREEE (reference sequence). This CDR3 contains 15 residues. CDR3 sequence (DNA): TGTGCCAGCAACTGGGGACAGGGGCTTTCCGGGGAGCTGTTTTTT. Translated: CASNWGQGLSGELFF.

This clone has a single count. J is TRBJ2-7 and V is TRBV5-1; D assignment may be TRBD1 or TRBD2 (6 bases each). The V and J ends lost 3 bases and 2 bases respectively, with 15 bases between them. The CDR3 length is 15 residues. The germline V gene encodes CDR1 SGHRS and CDR2 YFSETQ. CDR3 amino acids: CASSWGVGQTYEQYF. The DNA of the CDR3 is TGCGCCAGCAGCTGGGGGGTAGGACAGACCTACGAGCAGTACTTC.

The chain uses TRBV2 and TRBJ2-5, with D perhaps matching TRBD1 (5 bases). CDR3 length: 14 residues. Between the trimmed V and J ends, which lost 6 bases and 6 bases, there was a span of 17 bases. Germline values: CDR1 SNHLY, CDR2 FYNNEI. DNA of the CDR3: TGTGCCAGCAGGCAGACAGAGAACATGAAGACCCAGTACTTC. Its translation is CASRQTENMKTQYF. Full variable domain (missing parts from reference TRBV2 and TRBJ2-5): EPEVTQTPSHQVTQMGQEVILRCVPISNHLYFYWYRQILGQKVEFLVSFYNNEISEKSEIFDDQFSVERPDGSNFTLKIRSTKLEDSAMYFCASRQTENMKTQYFGPGTRLLVL.

CDR3 sequence reads: CASSQSGYGNTIYF. The CDR3, as DNA: TGTGCCAGCAGCCAATCCGGGTACGGAAACACCATATATTTT. This chain uses TRBV3-1 (or the pseudogene TRBV3-2) with TRBJ1-3, with unresolved D. The CDR3 extends over 14 amino acids. The germline CDR1 and CDR2 sequences are LGHDT and YNNKEL (reference sequence). Trimming shortened V by 2 bases and J by 4 bases, and 9 bases separated the two germline ends.

This rearrangement joins TRBV3-1 (or the pseudogene TRBV3-2) to TRBJ2-2; D not resolved. Trimming shortened V by 4 bases and J by 6 bases, and 6 bases separated the two germline ends. The germline CDR1 and CDR2 sequences are LGHDT and YNNKEL (reference sequence). CDR3 length equals 12 residues. CDR3 amino acids: CASSLIAGELFF. In nucleotides, the CDR3 is TGTGCCAGCAGCCTGATAGCCGGGGAGCTGTTTTTT.

The rearrangement links TRBV7-8 to TRBJ2-7; D is unresolved. This CDR3 has 12 residues. Trimming left V 8 bases short and J 4 bases short, with 12 bases between. Germline V gives CDR1 SGHVS, CDR2 FQNEAQ. This chain's CDR3 is CASSSSFYEQYF. CDR3 nucleotide sequence: TGTGCCAGCTCCTCCTCGTTTTACGAGCAGTACTTC.

This clone has only a few counts. Mismatch with germline at one junction end may stem from a read error. The J gene is TRBJ1-5, the V gene TRBV7-7; 7 bases align to TRBD1. This CDR3 has 16 amino acids. Germline V gene sequence: CDR1 SSHAT, CDR2 FNYEAQ (reference sequence). The CDR3, as DNA: TGTGCTAGCAGCTTAGGGGCGGGACAGAGGCTACAGCCCCAGCATTTT. Translation gives CASSLGAGQRLQPQHF. Full variable domain (rest looked up from reference TRBV7-7 and TRBJ1-5): GAGVSQSPRYKVTKRGQDVTLRCDPISSHATLYWYQQALGQGPEFLTYFNYEAQPDKSGLPSDRFSAERPEGSISTLTIQRTEQRDSAMYRCASSLGAGQRLQPQHFGDGTRLSIL.

This chain uses TRBV19 with TRBJ1-2; weak D call: TRBD1 (6 bases). Germline CDR1 and CDR2: LNHDA and SQIVND (reference sequence). This CDR3 region has 15 residues. With 3 bases removed from V and 4 bases from J, the gap between germline ends came to 15 bases. CDR3 bases: TGTGCCAGTAGTATGGGGGCAGCCCGCGGCTATGGCTACACCTTC. The encoded protein is CASSMGAARGYGYTF.

The rearrangement links TRBV29-1 to TRBJ2-7; TRBD1 is a possible D gene (6 bases). The CDR3 runs to 16 residues. V lost 1 base and J lost 0, with 16 bases in between. Germline assignment: CDR1 SQVTM and CDR2 ANQGSEA. CDR3 residues: CSVEVDSGRGSYEQYF. The CDR3 bases are TGCAGCGTTGAAGTTGATTCTGGCAGGGGCTCCTACGAGCAGTACTTC.

The chain joins TRBV7-2 to TRBJ2-1; 7 positions agree with TRBD1. V lost 1 base, J lost 7 bases, and 10 bases stayed unmatched. Germline lookup yields CDR1 SGHTA and CDR2 FQGNSA. The CDR3 is 16 residues long. CDR3 sequence reads: CASSLGDRALSNEQFF. The CDR3 DNA reads TGTGCCAGCAGCTTAGGAGACAGGGCCCTCTCTAATGAGCAGTTCTTC.